This T cell receptor beta chain derives from a study of T cell responses to AZD1222 COVID-19 vaccine (dated by TCRdb to 2020 to 2022). In terms of the full investigation: A total of 233 trial participants underwent TCR sequencing, of whom nearly 210 received two doses of AZD1222 and around 25 received two doses of the MenACWY control vaccine. Trial participants were enrolled by age into 18-55, 56-69 and 70-plus year subgroups, with around 150, 28 and 57 TCR-sequenced participants respectively. Points the paper makes about the study in general: In the small 56-69-year group, the increase in depth fell short of significance, most likely because of low power. The vaccine-associated CD4 TCRs covered the entire spike protein, and the dominant responses fell in regions 160-218 and 743-854. Reportedly, close to half of the unique spike-specific TCRs recognized epitopes lying outside the regions that are mutated in the B.1.351 and B.1.1.7 variants. Because no day 14 peak-response samples were available, the repertoires could be characterized only after the peak T cell response. A significant rise in spike-specific TCR breadth and depth was observed after two AZD1222 doses relative to day 0 and relative to MenACWY recipients. Only 5 to 7 AZD1222 recipients were SARS-CoV-2 seropositive at baseline, limiting conclusions about previously exposed vaccinees. Participants were mostly white British, with more females than males. The authors suggested clonal diversity may have been underestimated.

In regard to this clone: No cognate antigen has been identified for it. Base qualities are not at hand, and no much larger clone is one base apart.

The time point label, read with the paper, signifies: about 28 days (+/-7) after the second vaccine dose. The sample's treatment or condition label, decoded: meningococcal conjugate vaccine given as trial control. Vaccinee samples came from UK trials COV001 and COV002, including a single-blind randomized controlled phase 2/3 trial of AZD1222 (ChAdOx1 nCoV-19) in healthy adults. For TCRbeta chain sequencing, PBMC samples were collected from trial participants at day 0 and at day 28 after the second dose. The CDR3 regions of human TCRbeta chains were analyzed by immunosequencing. Per the authors' processing: TCRs in the repertoires were compared against a reference library of SARS-CoV-2-specific TCRs that had been generated with the MIRA antigen-specificity platform. Breadth was defined as the fraction of unique TCRs that were SARS-CoV-2-associated. Depth was defined as the fraction of total T cells that were SARS-CoV-2-associated. Using the MIRA data, every spike-specific TCR was mapped to the spike region that the TCR reacted to and assigned to either a CD4 or a CD8 class. Log10-transformed breadth and depth values were compared by one-way ANOVA with Sidak's multiple comparisons tests. What TCRdb holds here is the immuneACCESS table cut down to in-frame rearrangements. Part of the clones is not present; checked against another copy, under half of the missing clones reflect an unresolved V gene, and the others are unexplained. V, J and clone size are those of that table, while D and trimming were read from the DNA. This sample comprises 130,000 to 150,000 clones, nearly 90% of them detected only once. The ten biggest clones cover around 5% of the sample.

From cysteine to phenylalanine, the CDR3 is 15 amino acids long. Only CDR3 DNA is held: 45 bases, read in frame from base 1. From the germline V gene, CDR1 is SGDLS and CDR2 is YYNGEE. Deletion took 4 bases off V and 3 bases off J, with a span of 16 bases between the germline ends. The sequence was obtained from an adult who received the MenACWY meningococcal vaccine as a control. The sample in question was peripheral blood, obtained 28 days after the second dose of the MenACWY control vaccine. The chain is encoded by TRBV9 joined to TRBJ1-1, with TRBD1 perhaps the D gene, on 6 matching bases. The nucleotide sequence reads TGTGCCAGCAGCCCTGGTACAGGGACTTACACTGAAGCTTTCTTT. Its translation reads: CASSPGTGTYTEAFF.